This entry lists 14 T cell receptor beta chains sequenced from one sample in a study of T cell changes during pregnancy in multiple sclerosis. Libraries were prepared by immunoSEQ multiplex PCR; TCRdb keeps only in-frame clonotypes and omits some of them. The data show about 40,000 clones, about 85% seen once. The sequencing used CD4+ T cells from peripheral blood mononuclear cells, collected after pregnancy. These receptors were obtained from a female donor with multiple sclerosis, enrolled in a pregnancy study.

The rearrangement uses TRBV5-5 and TRBJ2-7; D possibly corresponds to TRBD1 (6 bases). The CDR3 has 16 amino acids. Trimming took off 0 bases at V and 0 bases at J, with 13 bases between the two ends. In germline, CDR1 is SGHKS, CDR2 YYEKEE (reference sequence). CDR3 nucleotides: TGTGCCAGCAGCTTGGACTGGGGGCACACCTCCTACGAGCAGTACTTC. Translation gives CASSLDWGHTSYEQYF.

This clone was seen a few times. The rearrangement uses TRBV7-2 and TRBJ1-1, with TRBD1 identical over 9 bases. CDR3 length equals 16 residues. Germline values: CDR1 SGHTA, CDR2 FQGNSA. V lost 2 bases and J lost 7; bases outside the gene matches: 11. In DNA, the CDR3 is TGTGCCAGCAGCTTACTATACCACGACAGGGGGATTGAAGCTTTCTTT. As protein: CASSLLYHDRGIEAFF.

This sequence joins TRBV6-5 and TRBJ2-7; TRBD1 matches 7 bases. In germline, CDR1 is MNHEY, CDR2 SVGAGI. The CDR3 totals 15 residues. V trimming: 2 bases; J trimming: 4 bases; junction bases outside the gene matches: 8. The CDR3 loop reads CASSYDRDRLYEQYF. CDR3 sequence (DNA): TGTGCCAGCAGTTACGACCGGGACAGACTTTACGAGCAGTACTTC.

The J gene is TRBJ2-1, the V gene TRBV25-1, with 9 bases identical to TRBD1. Unmatched junction bases numbered 5, after V lost 8 bases and J lost 6 bases. Germline lookup yields CDR1 MGHDK and CDR2 SYGVNS. The CDR3 is made up of 13 amino acids. The CDR3 sequence: CASRGQGGNEQFF. The CDR3 DNA reads TGTGCCAGCCGGGGACAGGGAGGCAATGAGCAGTTCTTC.

This clone came up a few times. The V call is TRBV27, the J call TRBJ1-2; the D gene is possibly TRBD1 (5 bases). Germline CDR1 MNHEY, CDR2 SMNVEV (reference sequence). The CDR3 totals 20 residues. V gave up 5 bases and J gave up 5 bases, with 33 bases separating them. In DNA, the CDR3 is TGTGCCAGCAGTCGCCCCACCTACATCGGATCGACGGGGGAACTATATGGCTACACCTTC. It codes for CASSRPTYIGSTGELYGYTF.

The sample holds one count of this clone. The chain couples TRBV19 to TRBJ2-2, with D uncertain. Germline CDR1 LNHDA, CDR2 SQIVND (reference sequence). The V end was cut by 6 bases, the J end by 6 bases, with 8 bases between. CDR3 length: 12 residues. CDR3 sequence reads: CASRGDSGELFF. In nucleotides, the CDR3 is TGTGCCAGTAGGGGCGATTCCGGGGAGCTGTTTTTT.

This rearrangement joins TRBV5-1 to TRBJ2-3; 8 bases are a match to TRBD1. This CDR3 has 14 residues. Germline trimming cut 0 bases from V and 5 bases from J; bases unmatched to any gene: 2. CDR1 and CDR2 from the germline V gene are SGHRS and YFSETQ. The DNA of the CDR3 is TGCGCCAGCAGCTTGGGACAGGGGTTAGATACGCAGTATTTT. It specifies CASSLGQGLDTQYF.

V gene TRBV5-1 combines with J gene TRBJ1-1; D is unresolved. V was clipped by 4 bases and J by 6 bases, with 19 bases between them. Germline loops: CDR1 SGHRS, CDR2 YFSETQ. The CDR3 has 15 residues. The CDR3 here is CASSRGWDSAPEAFF. The DNA of the CDR3 is TGCGCCAGCAGCCGAGGGTGGGATAGTGCGCCTGAAGCTTTCTTT.

The count of this clone is one. The genes are TRBV5-4 and TRBJ1-1, with D possibly being TRBD1 (6 bases). Germline V gives CDR1 SGHNT, CDR2 YYREEE (reference sequence). Trimming took 4 bases from V and 7 from J, leaving 20 bases between them. This CDR3 region has 15 residues. CDR3 sequence (DNA): TGTGCCAGCAGCCTACTAAACAGGGCTGGGGGTGAAGCTTTCTTT. It is translated as CASSLLNRAGGEAFF.

This chain links TRBV28 with TRBJ1-3; no reliable D call. The CDR3 covers 15 residues. Germline CDR1 MDHEN, CDR2 SYDVKM. The ends were cut back, 3 bases at V and 2 bases at J, with 11 bases in the middle. The DNA for the CDR3 is TGTGCCAGCAGTTTGAGATCAGAGGCTGGAAACACCATATATTTT. It translates to CASSLRSEAGNTIYF.

In its sample, this clone was seen once. The chain links TRBV5-1 to TRBJ2-5, with 8 nucleotides matching TRBD2. This CDR3 has 15 residues. Germline V gives CDR1 SGHRS, CDR2 YFSETQ. V dropped 0 bases and J dropped 3; count of bases not matched to a gene: 4. The CDR3 coding sequence is TGCGCCAGCAGCTTGGTCACGGGGGGGGAAGAGACCCAGTACTTC. This translates into CASSLVTGGEETQYF.

The chain joins TRBV7-9 to TRBJ1-5, with D tentatively TRBD1 (6 bases). This CDR3 region has 16 residues. V shed 5 bases and J shed 6 bases, with 20 bases lying between them. From germline, CDR1 is SEHNR and CDR2 FQNEAQ (reference sequence). CDR3 in DNA: TGTGCCAGCAGCCTTGGGGGGGGCCGGTTCACTCAGCCCCAGCATTTT. Protein product: CASSLGGGRFTQPQHF.

The sample holds one count of this clone. The chain couples TRBV4-1 to TRBJ2-7; 7 bases line up with TRBD1. Germline CDR1 MGHRA, CDR2 YSYEKL. J was trimmed by 3 bases and V by 3 bases; bases with no gene match: 5. This CDR3 contains 14 residues. The CDR3 DNA follows: TGCGCCAGCAGCCAGACAGGGACACTCTACGAGCAGTACTTC. This sequence encodes CASSQTGTLYEQYF.

J is TRBJ1-1 and V is TRBV7-3, with a weak D call TRBD1 (5 bases). Looked up from germline, CDR1 is SGHTA and CDR2 is FQGTGA. This CDR3 region has 13 residues. Trimming took off 2 bases at V and 3 bases at J, with 7 bases between the two ends. In DNA, the CDR3 is TGTGCCAGCAGCTTAGGAGGGGACACTGAAGCTTTCTTT. This gives the protein CASSLGGDTEAFF. The complete variable domain, with remaining parts taken from reference TRBV7-3 and TRBJ1-1, reads GAGVSQTPSNKVTEKGKYVELRCDPISGHTALYWYRQSLGQGPEFLIYFQGTGAADDSGLPNDRFFAVRPEGSVSTLKIQRTERGDSAVYLCASSLGGDTEAFFGQGTRLTVV.